This T cell receptor beta chain appears in the sequencing data of a study of blood T cell repertoires in COVID-19. Study context: The United States, Italy and Spain supplied acute and convalescent COVID-19 samples. PBMCs, B-cell-depleted T cells, or T cells provided the cDNA or gDNA that made up the material.

CDR1 is SEHNR, CDR2 FQNEAQ, per germline (reference sequence). The V end lost 5 bases, the J end lost 2 bases, and 20 bases lay between the germline ends. This CDR3 has 17 residues. The authors' processing: Estimated nucleated cell counts came from reference gene primer amplification. Method: immunoSEQ multiplex PCR; TCRdb's copy keeps in-frame clones and lacks some. Clone size and V and J calls were adopted from that table, with D and trimming inferred from the DNA. The table has roughly 340,000 clones, approximately 87% seen once. Source material: peripheral blood. The V gene is TRBV7-9, the J gene TRBJ2-3, with D perhaps matching TRBD2 (5 bases). This receptor was taken from a woman aged 45-60 years with COVID-19, enrolled during active disease. As DNA, the CDR3 is TGTGCCAGCAGCCCGCGAGCTCGGGGAAACTTCACAGATACGCAGTATTTT. Amino acids: CASSPRARGNFTDTQYF.